This T cell receptor (beta chain) was retrieved from a study of cytomegalovirus exposure and HLA in healthy donors. Study outcomes and limitations: Within the 120 or so validation repertoires, first-cohort TCR clusters tended to co-occur, according to a later analysis. Whilst most TCR sequences proved rare, a subset of public TCRs occurred across many donors. Among TCR beta chains, those listed as cytomegalovirus-associated numbered roughly 150.

The donors formed part of the roughly 120-subject validation cohort, distinct from the 666-subject first cohort. Regarding this clone: Its antigen is not known.

Clones were read by immunoSEQ multiplex PCR, and TCRdb kept only the in-frame ones, dropping some. The sample holds around 140,000 clones, 87% seen once. V trimming: 3 bases; J trimming: 5 bases; junction bases outside the gene matches: 4. CDR3 size: 15 residues. CDR1 is PRHDT and CDR2 is FYEKMQ in the germline V gene (reference sequence). The chain joins TRBV13 to TRBJ1-4; 9 bases match TRBD1. This TCR was recovered from a young man in good health and CMV-seropositive. The sequenced sample was PBMCs. For the CDR3, the DNA is TGTGCCAGCAGCTTTGCCGGGACAGGGAATGAAAAACTGTTTTTT. Amino acids: CASSFAGTGNEKLFF.